This TCR beta chain came from a study of blood T cell repertoires in COVID-19. Overall study: Collection of acute and convalescent COVID-19 samples took place in the United States, Italy and Spain. Nucleic acid was either cDNA or gDNA, and it came from T cells, B-cell-depleted T cells, or PBMCs.

Trimming took 0 bases from V and 2 from J, leaving 10 bases between them. The germline V gene encodes CDR1 LGHDT and CDR2 YNNKEL (reference sequence). The CDR3 covers 15 residues. This clone has just one count. In the original processing: From reference gene primer amplification, estimates of nucleated cell counts were derived. The repertoire was sequenced with immunoSEQ multiplex PCR; TCRdb's copy has only in-frame clones and lacks some. The DNA was the basis for D and trimming; V, J and clone size are from that table. The sample contains approximately 72,000 clones, about 89% of which appear only once.

Sequencing input: peripheral blood. The TCR comes from a woman aged 55-69 years with acute or convalescent COVID-19. The rearrangement joins TRBV3-1 (or the pseudogene TRBV3-2) to TRBJ1-2, with D perhaps TRBD1 (6 bases). Here the CDR3 DNA reads TGTGCCAGCAGCCAAGAAGGGACACTCAACTATGGCTACACCTTC. Translated: CASSQEGTLNYGYTF.